The 32 T cell receptor beta chains below were found in one sample sequenced in a study of cytomegalovirus exposure and HLA in healthy donors. It was with 60 Vbeta and 13 Jbeta primers that the PCR ran. Sequencing was performed with immunoSEQ multiplex PCR; in TCRdb, only in-frame clones are kept and a portion is missing. This repertoire shows 77,000 or so clones, over 70% found once; its top ten account for less than 8%. The material sequenced was PBMCs. The receptors were gathered from a middle-aged woman in good health and CMV-seronegative.

This clone has just a few counts. The chain couples TRBV6-4 to TRBJ1-1, with 8 bases aligning to TRBD1. V lost 10 bases, J lost 3 bases, and 10 bases stayed unmatched. The CDR3 spans 14 residues. Germline V gene sequence: CDR1 MRHNA, CDR2 SNTAGT. The CDR3 bases are TGTGCCAACGGACAGGGAATTTTATACACTGAAGCTTTCTTT. Protein: CANGQGILYTEAFF.

The chain uses TRBV5-1 and TRBJ2-3; 10 positions agree with TRBD2. With 2 bases clipped from V and 2 bases from J, the junction kept 5 bases outside the gene matches. The CDR3 extends over 16 amino acids. Germline assignment: CDR1 SGHRS and CDR2 YFSETQ. The CDR3 sequence: CASSFRTSGPTDTQYF. The CDR3 region has the DNA TGCGCCAGCAGCTTCCGGACTAGCGGACCCACAGATACGCAGTATTTT.

This sequence joins TRBV5-1 and TRBJ1-4; perhaps TRBD1 as D (6 bases). CDR1 and CDR2 from the germline V gene are SGHRS and YFSETQ. V was clipped by 2 bases and J by 3 bases, with 11 bases between them. This CDR3 has 15 residues. The CDR3 sequence: CASSFRGSANEKLFF. In DNA form, the CDR3 reads TGCGCCAGCAGCTTCAGGGGTAGCGCTAATGAAAAACTGTTTTTT.

This sequence joins TRBV19 and TRBJ1-6; no reliable D call. Per germline, CDR1 LNHDA and CDR2 SQIVND (reference sequence). CDR3 length: 16 amino acids. V gave up 3 bases and J gave up 4 bases, with 13 bases separating them. The CDR3: CASSIGLRGYNSPLHF. The CDR3 nucleotides are TGTGCCAGTAGTATCGGGCTTCGGGGTTATAATTCACCCCTCCACTTT. The whole variable domain, remainder taken from reference TRBV19 and TRBJ1-6, is DGGITQSPKYLFRKEGQNVTLSCEQNLNHDAMYWYRQDPGQGLRLIYYSQIVNDFQKGDIAEGYSVSREKKESFPLTVTSAQKNPTAFYLCASSIGLRGYNSPLHFGNGTRLTVT.

The chain recombines TRBV5-1 with TRBJ1-1, with a tentative D call TRBD1 (5 bases). Germline V gene sequence: CDR1 SGHRS, CDR2 YFSETQ. The germline V and J ends were trimmed by 4 bases and 1 base, with 11 bases remaining between them. The CDR3 covers 14 residues. CDR3 sequence reads: CASSRTQPNTEAFF. As DNA, the CDR3 is TGCGCCAGCAGCAGGACACAGCCGAACACTGAAGCTTTCTTT.

The chain recombines TRBV27 with TRBJ2-7; possible D gene TRBD2, 6 bases. Germline assignment: CDR1 MNHEY and CDR2 SMNVEV (reference sequence). Trimming took 3 bases from V and 3 from J, leaving 9 bases between them. The CDR3 loop spans 13 amino acids. The CDR3 protein is CASSFGTGYEQYF. The DNA for the CDR3 is TGTGCCAGCAGTTTCGGGACTGGCTACGAGCAGTACTTC.

This clone showed up just once. The V and J genes are TRBV10-3 and TRBJ1-1; D is possibly TRBD1 (5 bases). The CDR3 is 14 amino acids. Looked up from germline, CDR1 is ENHRY and CDR2 is SYGVKD. V shed 8 bases and J shed 3 bases, with 16 bases lying between them. In DNA form, the CDR3 reads TGTGCCATCCAAGCAAGGGCGGGGGACACTGAAGCTTTCTTT. It specifies CAIQARAGDTEAFF.

V gene TRBV5-1 combines with J gene TRBJ1-1, with D perhaps TRBD1 (5 bases). V was cut by 0 bases and J by 0 bases, with 9 bases left in between. Germline CDR1 and CDR2: SGHRS and YFSETQ. The CDR3 is made up of 15 amino acids. Written as DNA, the CDR3 is TGCGCCAGCAGCTTGGTGGGGCGCATGAACACTGAAGCTTTCTTT. Translating gives CASSLVGRMNTEAFF.

The V gene is TRBV7-6, the J gene TRBJ1-3; TRBD1 is a possible D gene (6 bases). V was shortened by 5 bases and J by 4 bases, with 15 bases between the two germline ends. The CDR3 extends over 15 amino acids. Germline loops: CDR1 SGHVS, CDR2 FNYEAQ. Written as DNA, the CDR3 is TGTGCCAGCAGCCTCAAGACAGGTCCAGGAAACACCATATATTTT. Protein product: CASSLKTGPGNTIYF.

This chain connects TRBV30 to TRBJ1-1; TRBD1 is a possible D gene (5 bases). The CDR3 extends over 13 amino acids. Looked up from germline, CDR1 is GTSNPN and CDR2 is SVGIG (reference sequence). Trimming stripped 0 bases from V and 4 bases from J, with 9 bases between. The CDR3 spells CAWSVGGTTEAFF. The CDR3 coding sequence is TGTGCCTGGAGTGTAGGAGGGACCACTGAAGCTTTCTTT.

The genes are TRBV7-2 and TRBJ2-3; the match to TRBD1 covers 8 bases. Trimming took 3 bases from V and 6 from J; bases not matched to a gene: 8. CDR1 is SGHTA, CDR2 FQGNSA, per germline. The CDR3 contains 15 residues. The CDR3 loop is CASSFRTGQTDTQYF. The CDR3 coding sequence is TGTGCCAGCAGCTTCCGGACAGGGCAGACGGATACGCAGTATTTT.

The chain recombines TRBV30 with TRBJ2-7; 10 bases agree with TRBD1. Trimming cost V 4 bases and J 5 bases; bases outside gene matches: 5. This CDR3 has 13 amino acids. Per germline, CDR1 GTSNPN and CDR2 SVGIG (reference sequence). CDR3 in DNA: TGTGCCTGGACCCGGGACAGGGGCCACGAGCAGTACTTC. Encoded protein: CAWTRDRGHEQYF.

The genes are TRBV19 and TRBJ2-2, with D perhaps TRBD2 (5 bases). Deletions cut 0 bases from V and 4 bases from J, with 12 bases between. Germline values: CDR1 LNHDA, CDR2 SQIVND (reference sequence). The CDR3 length is 16 residues. CDR3 sequence reads: CASSIEGPAGTGELFF. In DNA, the CDR3 is TGTGCCAGTAGTATAGAGGGTCCGGCGGGCACCGGGGAGCTGTTTTTT.

The chain combines TRBV2 with TRBJ2-1; no clear D. Per germline, CDR1 SNHLY and CDR2 FYNNEI. V dropped 2 bases and J dropped 4 bases, with 3 bases sitting between them. The CDR3 is 12 residues long. As DNA, the CDR3 is TGTGCCAGCAGTGAACGGTACAATGAGCAGTTCTTC. It codes for CASSERYNEQFF.

The chain combines TRBV18 with TRBJ2-7; 7 bases line up with TRBD2. With 6 bases clipped from V and 0 bases from J, the junction kept 17 bases outside the gene matches. Germline CDR1 is KGHSH and CDR2 is LQKENI. This CDR3 has 18 amino acids. DNA for the CDR3: TGTGCCAGCTCGGCCGGGATAGCTAGCGGAACCTACTCCTACGAGCAGTACTTC. It translates to CASSAGIASGTYSYEQYF.

Only a few counts were recorded for this clone. The CDR3 sequence is CASSSERYTDTQYF. As DNA, the CDR3 is TGTGCCAGCAGTTCGGAGCGTTACACAGATACGCAGTATTTT. V usage is TRBV27 and J usage is TRBJ2-3, with D unresolved. Trimming cost V 4 bases and J 2 bases, with 10 bases left between them. Germline CDR1 and CDR2: MNHEY and SMNVEV (reference sequence). CDR3 length: 14 residues.

The V and J genes are TRBV5-1 and TRBJ1-5; possible D gene TRBD1, 6 bases. Trimming pared 0 bases from V and 5 bases from J, leaving 15 bases between. The CDR3 has 16 residues. Per the germline V gene, CDR1 is SGHRS and CDR2 is YFSETQ. The CDR3 reads CASSLGTGLRDQPQHF. CDR3 coding DNA: TGCGCCAGCAGCTTGGGTACAGGGTTGCGGGATCAGCCCCAGCATTTT.

This chain uses TRBV7-2 with TRBJ2-1, with 7 bases that match TRBD1. The V gene's germline CDR1 is SGHTA and CDR2 FQGNSA. Trimming cost V 5 bases and J 10 bases; bases outside gene matches: 5. The CDR3 has 12 amino acids. CDR3 nucleotides: TGTGCCAGCAGCCCCCGACAGGGAGAGCAGTTCTTC. This gives the protein CASSPRQGEQFF. Variable domain in full (rest from reference TRBV7-2 and TRBJ2-1): GAGVSQSPSNKVTEKGKDVELRCDPISGHTALYWYRQSLGQGLEFLIYFQGNSAPDKSGLPSDRFSAERTGGSVSTLTIQRTQQEDSAVYLCASSPRQGEQFFGPGTRLTVL.

The V and J genes are TRBV9 and TRBJ2-1, with TRBD2 identical over 13 bases. This CDR3 region has 20 residues. Per germline, CDR1 SGDLS and CDR2 YYNGEE. The V gene end was trimmed by 0 bases and the J gene end by 1 base; junction bases not matched to a gene: 10. The CDR3 nucleotides read TGTGCCAGCAGCGTAGATCGGACTAGCGGGAGATCCTGGTCCTACAATGAGCAGTTCTTC. Amino acids: CASSVDRTSGRSWSYNEQFF. Full variable domain (missing parts from reference TRBV9 and TRBJ2-1): DSGVTQTPKHLITATGQRVTLRCSPRSGDLSVYWYQQSLDQGLQFLIQYYNGEERAKGNILERFSAQQFPDLHSELNLSSLELGDSALYFCASSVDRTSGRSWSYNEQFFGPGTRLTVL.

V is TRBV28 and J is TRBJ2-7, with a possible D match to TRBD2 (5 bases). The CDR3 consists of 12 residues. In germline, CDR1 is MDHEN, CDR2 SYDVKM. Trimming shortened V by 7 bases and J by 2 bases, and 9 bases separated the two germline ends. CDR3 nucleotides: TGTGCCAGCATGGGGAGACCCTACGAGCAGTACTTC. Its protein product is CASMGRPYEQYF.

The chain recombines TRBV27 with TRBJ2-7, with a weak D call TRBD1 (5 bases). This CDR3 has 18 residues. Deletions cut 2 bases from V and 3 bases from J, with 23 bases between. CDR1 and CDR2 (germline): MNHEY, SMNVEV (reference sequence). CDR3 residues: CASSLRGPTIIAVYEQYF. CDR3 nucleotide sequence: TGTGCCAGCAGTTTAAGGGGCCCAACTATCATAGCAGTCTACGAGCAGTACTTC.

V gene TRBV7-2 combines with J gene TRBJ2-3; tentatively, D is TRBD1 (5 bases). The CDR3 spans 16 residues. V gave up 1 base and J gave up 4 bases, with 15 bases separating them. CDR1 and CDR2 from the germline V gene are SGHTA and FQGNSA. The CDR3 protein is CASSLGGLQSSDTQYF. CDR3 nucleotides: TGTGCCAGCAGCTTAGGGGGCCTGCAGAGTTCAGATACGCAGTATTTT.

This clone was seen more than once but under ten times. This sequence joins TRBV15 and TRBJ2-3; tentative D call: TRBD2 (6 bases). CDR3 length: 16 amino acids. Germline CDR1 reads LNHNV; CDR2 reads YYDKDF (reference sequence). Trimming removed 6 bases from V and 0 bases from J, with 16 bases in between. CDR3 in amino acids: CATSSGGGSSTDTQYF. CDR3 DNA: TGTGCCACCAGTTCAGGTGGGGGGTCTAGCACAGATACGCAGTATTTT. The whole variable domain, remainder taken from reference TRBV15 and TRBJ2-3, is DAMVIQNPRYQVTQFGKPVTLSCSQTLNHNVMYWYQQKSSQAPKLLFHYYDKDFNNEADTPDNFQSRRPNTSFCFLDIRSPGLGDTAMYLCATSSGGGSSTDTQYFGPGTRLTVL.

This clone came up a few times. The rearrangement links TRBV6-5 to TRBJ2-1; 9 bases are a match to TRBD1. Germline-derived CDR1 and CDR2 are MNHEY and SVGAGI. Losses at the gene ends were 6 bases for V and 6 bases for J; bases not matched to a gene: 6. The CDR3 has 14 residues. CDR3 in amino acids: CASSRDRGTNEQFF. In DNA form, the CDR3 reads TGTGCCAGCAGCCGAGACAGGGGGACCAATGAGCAGTTCTTC.

The rearrangement joins TRBV4-3 to TRBJ1-4, with a tentative D call TRBD1 (5 bases). Germline values: CDR1 LGHNA, CDR2 YSLEER. The CDR3 loop spans 16 amino acids. Trimming pared 0 bases from V and 0 bases from J, leaving 8 bases between. The CDR3 spells CASSQDRATTNEKLFF. CDR3 DNA sequence: TGCGCCAGCAGCCAAGACAGGGCTACAACTAATGAAAAACTGTTTTTT.

The chain combines TRBV25-1 with TRBJ2-1; possibly TRBD2 for D (5 bases). Germline V gives CDR1 MGHDK, CDR2 SYGVNS. Trimming removed 5 bases from V and 1 base from J, with 15 bases in between. The CDR3 has 16 amino acids. In nucleotides, the CDR3 is TGTGCCAGCAGTCCCTCAGTCCAGCGGTCCTACAATGAGCAGTTCTTC. The encoded protein is CASSPSVQRSYNEQFF.

This chain joins TRBV10-3 and TRBJ2-7; D gene ambiguous. Trimming cost V 6 bases and J 1 base, with 16 bases left between them. The CDR3 totals 15 residues. Germline V gene lookup returns CDR1 ENHRY and CDR2 SYGVKD. This chain's CDR3 is CAISRQGQRSYEQYF. The CDR3 bases are TGTGCCATCAGCCGGCAAGGCCAGCGATCCTACGAGCAGTACTTC.

The chain is built from TRBV18 and TRBJ1-2, with TRBD1 identical over 8 bases. Germline V gene data show CDR1 as KGHSH and CDR2 as LQKENI. Losses at the gene ends were 5 bases for V and 3 bases for J; bases not matched to a gene: 5. The CDR3 runs 14 residues. CDR3 protein: CASSGDRRDYGYTF. CDR3 sequence (DNA): TGTGCCAGCTCAGGGGACAGGAGAGACTATGGCTACACCTTC.

Details on this clone: At the DNA level, this CDR3 is encoded by other sequences in the same sample as well. The chain couples TRBV30 to TRBJ2-3; weak D call: TRBD2 (5 bases). Germline V gives CDR1 GTSNPN, CDR2 SVGIG (reference sequence). The CDR3 spans 13 residues. The V end lost 3 bases, the J end lost 9 bases, and 16 bases lay between the germline ends. DNA for the CDR3: TGTGCCTGGAGCCTCACCGGAGGTGGAACGCAGTATTTT. This encodes CAWSLTGGGTQYF.

The chain couples TRBV28 to TRBJ1-4, with D unclear. The CDR3 totals 14 residues. With 3 bases removed from V and 8 bases from J, the gap between germline ends came to 13 bases. CDR1 is MDHEN and CDR2 is SYDVKM in the germline V gene. CDR3 nucleotide sequence: TGTGCCAGCAGTTTGGGAGGAAATGGCGAAAAACTGTTTTTT. Translation gives CASSLGGNGEKLFF.

A single count supports this clone. The chain combines TRBV9 with TRBJ2-7, with D possibly matching TRBD1 (6 bases). Trimming took 2 bases from V and 3 from J, leaving 12 bases between them. In germline, CDR1 is SGDLS, CDR2 YYNGEE. The CDR3 is 14 residues long. The CDR3 spells CASSVDLQGYEQYF. DNA for the CDR3: TGTGCCAGCAGCGTGGACTTACAGGGCTACGAGCAGTACTTC.

The chain carries TRBV27 and TRBJ1-5; D is ambiguous. CDR3 length equals 14 residues. The germline V gene has CDR1 MNHEY and CDR2 SMNVEV (reference sequence). Deletions cut 3 bases from V and 2 bases from J, with 8 bases between. The CDR3 sequence is CASSFGSGNQPQHF. CDR3 coding DNA: TGTGCCAGCAGTTTTGGGAGCGGCAATCAGCCCCAGCATTTT.